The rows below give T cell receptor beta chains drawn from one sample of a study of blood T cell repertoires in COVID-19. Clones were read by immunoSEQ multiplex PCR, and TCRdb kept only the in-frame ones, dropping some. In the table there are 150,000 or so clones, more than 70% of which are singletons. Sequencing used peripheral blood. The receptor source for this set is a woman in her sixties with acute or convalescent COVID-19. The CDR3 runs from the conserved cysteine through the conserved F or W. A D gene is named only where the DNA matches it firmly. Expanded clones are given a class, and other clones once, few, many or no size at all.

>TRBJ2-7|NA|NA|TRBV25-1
CASSEYGLYEQYF
TGTGCCAGCAGTGAATATGGGCTCTACGAGCAGTACTTC
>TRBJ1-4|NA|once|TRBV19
CASSRVEDEKLFF
TGTGCCAGTAGCAGGGTTGAGGATGAAAAACTGTTTTTT
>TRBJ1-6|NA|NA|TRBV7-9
CASNAGSSPLHF
TGTGCCAGCAACGCGGGAAGCTCACCCCTCCACTTT
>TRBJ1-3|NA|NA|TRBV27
CASSSAGLGNTIYF
TGTGCCAGCAGTTCGGCAGGGCTTGGGAACACCATATATTTT
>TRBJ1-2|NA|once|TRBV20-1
CSAQAGAGYTF
TGCAGTGCCCAAGCGGGGGCTGGCTACACCTTC
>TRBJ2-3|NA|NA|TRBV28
CASSSQYRDWNTQYF
TGTGCCAGCAGTTCACAATACAGGGATTGGAATACGCAGTATTTT
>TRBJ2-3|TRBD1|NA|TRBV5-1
CASNPGTALTDTQYF
TGCGCCAGCAACCCCGGGACAGCGTTAACAGATACGCAGTATTTT
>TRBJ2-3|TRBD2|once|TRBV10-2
CASKPGLAGVLSTDTQYF
TGCGCCAGCAAGCCCGGACTAGCGGGGGTCCTCTCCACAGATACGCAGTATTTT
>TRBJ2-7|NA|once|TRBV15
CATSVGSRGEQYF
TGTGCCACCAGCGTCGGGTCACGGGGCGAGCAGTACTTC
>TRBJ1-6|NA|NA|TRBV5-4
CASSIFDRDNSPLHF
TGTGCCAGCAGCATCTTTGACAGAGATAATTCACCCCTCCACTTT
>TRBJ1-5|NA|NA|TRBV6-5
CASARQNNQPQHF
TGTGCCAGCGCGAGACAGAACAATCAGCCCCAGCATTTT
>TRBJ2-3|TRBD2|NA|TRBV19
CASMRGTSGDTDTQYF
TGTGCCAGTATGCGGGGGACTAGCGGGGACACAGATACGCAGTATTTT
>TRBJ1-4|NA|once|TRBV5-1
CASSREGGIFDTEKLFF
TGCGCCAGCAGCCGGGAGGGGGGGATATTCGATACTGAAAAACTGTTTTTT
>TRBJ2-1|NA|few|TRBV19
CASSIDRSSYNEQFF
TGTGCCAGTAGTATAGACCGTAGCTCCTACAATGAGCAGTTCTTC
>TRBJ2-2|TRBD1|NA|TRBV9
CASSDRQGLAGELFF
TGTGCCAGCAGCGACCGACAGGGTTTGGCCGGGGAGCTGTTTTTT
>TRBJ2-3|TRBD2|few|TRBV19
CASSFLAGGRTDTQYF
TGTGCCAGTAGTTTTCTAGCGGGGGGGAGAACAGATACGCAGTATTTT
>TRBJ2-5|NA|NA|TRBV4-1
CASSQEPVRGETQYF
TGCGCCAGCAGCCAAGAGCCAGTAAGGGGAGAGACCCAGTACTTC
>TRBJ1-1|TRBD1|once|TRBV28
CASSGGTGGMNTEAFF
TGTGCCAGCAGTGGGGGGACAGGGGGTATGAACACTGAAGCTTTCTTT
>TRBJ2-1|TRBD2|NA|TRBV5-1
CASTLAGEGEQFF
TGCGCCAGCACGTTAGCGGGGGAAGGTGAGCAGTTCTTC
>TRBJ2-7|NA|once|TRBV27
CASSTAYEQYF
TGTGCCAGCAGTACAGCCTACGAGCAGTACTTC
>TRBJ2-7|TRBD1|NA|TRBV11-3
CASSSLRDRTTYEQYF
TGTGCCAGCAGCTCCCTCCGGGACAGGACGACCTACGAGCAGTACTTC